This is a list of T cell receptor beta chains from one sample in a study of CD8 T cells in ankylosing spondylitis. TCRdb re-called the 5' RACE reads with MiXCR, one entry per CDR3 protein. This table has about 540,000 distinct CDR3 sequences, more than 9.5% appearing once. Material: blood, either unsorted or a sorted T cell fraction (not recorded which). These receptors were collected from a male donor with ankylosing spondylitis. The CDR3 runs from the conserved cysteine through the conserved F or W. Each record gives: clone size, J gene, V gene, D gene, CDR3 protein, CDR3 DNA. The D gene is left open where the match is weak. For some rows the clone size is stated as once, few or many, or as a class when expanded; others skip it.

abundance: NA; j_gene: TRBJ1-6; v_gene: TRBV20-1; d_gene: NA; CDR3aa: CSAGGRSSYNSPLHF; CDR3nt: TGCAGCGCGGGTGGCAGAAGCTCCTATAATTCACCCCTCCACTTT
abundance: few; j_gene: TRBJ2-1; v_gene: TRBV4-1; d_gene: TRBD1; CDR3aa: CASRTHTKELPPGGEQFF; CDR3nt: TGCGCCAGCAGGACCCATACCAAGGAATTGCCCCCAGGGGGTGAGCAGTTCTTC
abundance: NA; j_gene: TRBJ2-5; v_gene: TRBV12-3/TRBV12-4; d_gene: NA; CDR3aa: CASKLQGAETQYF; CDR3nt: TGTGCCAGCAAGCTACAGGGTGCAGAGACCCAGTACTTC
abundance: few; j_gene: TRBJ2-1; v_gene: TRBV11-3; d_gene: NA; CDR3aa: CASSFTGFSYNEQFF; CDR3nt: TGTGCCAGCAGCTTTACGGGCTTCTCCTACAATGAGCAGTTCTTC
abundance: NA; j_gene: TRBJ2-7; v_gene: TRBV2; d_gene: NA; CDR3aa: CASSERPQTREYF; CDR3nt: TGTGCCAGCAGTGAAAGGCCGCAAACCAGGGAGTACTTC
abundance: NA; j_gene: TRBJ2-1; v_gene: TRBV20-1; d_gene: NA; CDR3aa: CSGRYNEQFF; CDR3nt: TGCAGTGGCCGTTACAATGAGCAGTTCTTC
abundance: few; j_gene: TRBJ2-5; v_gene: TRBV11-3; d_gene: NA; CDR3aa: CASTKGETQYF; CDR3nt: TGTGCCAGCACCAAGGGAGAGACCCAGTACTTC
abundance: NA; j_gene: TRBJ1-4; v_gene: TRBV20-1; d_gene: TRBD1; CDR3aa: CSASRTGAENEKLFF; CDR3nt: TGCAGTGCTAGCAGGACAGGGGCCGAAAATGAAAAACTGTTTTTT
abundance: few; j_gene: TRBJ2-3; v_gene: TRBV4-1; d_gene: TRBD2; CDR3aa: CASSQLTSGRDTQYF; CDR3nt: TGCGCCAGCAGCCAATTAACTAGCGGGAGAGATACGCAGTATTTT
abundance: few; j_gene: TRBJ2-3; v_gene: TRBV29-1; d_gene: NA; CDR3aa: CSVVELLKGAGLTDTQYF; CDR3nt: TGCAGCGTCGTGGAACTTCTGAAGGGGGCGGGGCTCACAGATACGCAGTATTTT
abundance: few; j_gene: TRBJ1-1; v_gene: TRBV12-3/TRBV12-4; d_gene: NA; CDR3aa: CASSFSIGTEAFF; CDR3nt: TGTGCCAGCAGTTTCAGCATAGGAACTGAAGCTTTCTTT
abundance: NA; j_gene: TRBJ2-7; v_gene: TRBV20-1; d_gene: TRBD1; CDR3aa: CSASQTGGYEQYF; CDR3nt: TGCAGTGCTAGTCAGACAGGGGGCTACGAGCAGTACTTC
abundance: NA; j_gene: TRBJ2-5; v_gene: TRBV5-1; d_gene: NA; CDR3aa: CASTDSGGAETQYF; CDR3nt: TGCGCCAGCACAGACTCTGGCGGGGCGGAGACCCAGTACTTC
abundance: NA; j_gene: TRBJ2-1; v_gene: TRBV6-5; d_gene: NA; CDR3aa: CASLGRSNEQFF; CDR3nt: TGTGCCAGCCTTGGTCGTTCCAATGAGCAGTTCTTC
abundance: many; j_gene: TRBJ2-7; v_gene: TRBV12-3/TRBV12-4; d_gene: NA; CDR3aa: CASSRGGTASSYEQYF; CDR3nt: TGTGCCAGCAGCCGAGGGGGGACGGCTAGCTCCTACGAGCAGTACTTC
abundance: many; j_gene: TRBJ2-1; v_gene: TRBV29-1; d_gene: NA; CDR3aa: CSVAMQRDEQFF; CDR3nt: TGCAGCGTTGCCATGCAAAGGGATGAGCAGTTCTTC
abundance: NA; j_gene: TRBJ2-1; v_gene: TRBV29-1; d_gene: NA; CDR3aa: CSVELATGYNEQFF; CDR3nt: TGCAGCGTTGAACTGGCGACGGGGTACAATGAGCAGTTCTTC
abundance: few; j_gene: TRBJ2-1; v_gene: TRBV5-1; d_gene: NA; CDR3aa: CASSLLLREGEQFF; CDR3nt: TGCGCCAGCAGCTTGTTATTGCGGGAAGGTGAGCAGTTCTTC
abundance: NA; j_gene: TRBJ1-2; v_gene: TRBV20-1; d_gene: TRBD1; CDR3aa: CSARGGLGQGLTNYGYTF; CDR3nt: TGCAGTGCTAGAGGCGGTCTGGGACAGGGGCTTACTAACTATGGCTACACCTTC
abundance: few; j_gene: TRBJ1-4; v_gene: TRBV12-3/TRBV12-4; d_gene: NA; CDR3aa: CASRSGREVNEKLFF; CDR3nt: TGTGCCAGCAGGAGCGGCCGGGAGGTTAATGAAAAACTGTTTTTT
abundance: many; j_gene: TRBJ1-5; v_gene: TRBV3-1; d_gene: NA; CDR3aa: CASSQREKSNQPQHF; CDR3nt: TGTGCCAGCAGCCAGAGGGAGAAAAGCAATCAGCCCCAGCATTTT
abundance: few; j_gene: TRBJ1-5; v_gene: TRBV10-3; d_gene: NA; CDR3aa: CAISDGRSGQPQHF; CDR3nt: TGTGCCATCAGTGATGGCAGGAGCGGCCAGCCCCAGCATTTT
abundance: NA; j_gene: TRBJ2-1; v_gene: TRBV20-1; d_gene: TRBD2; CDR3aa: CSAADSGRALSSYNEQFF; CDR3nt: TGCAGTGCCGCGGATAGCGGGAGGGCCCTGAGCTCCTACAATGAGCAGTTCTTC
abundance: few; j_gene: TRBJ2-3; v_gene: TRBV9; d_gene: TRBD2; CDR3aa: CASSVVNSGRPDTQYF; CDR3nt: TGTGCCAGCAGCGTAGTTAATAGCGGGAGACCAGATACGCAGTATTTT
abundance: few; j_gene: TRBJ2-2; v_gene: TRBV5-4; d_gene: TRBD1; CDR3aa: CASNKDRGAGGELFF; CDR3nt: TGTGCCAGCAACAAGGACAGGGGCGCAGGCGGGGAGCTGTTTTTT